This T cell receptor beta chain was retrieved from a study of brain T cells in children with intractable seizures (dated by TCRdb to the early 2020s). Background on the whole study: Resected brain tissue from 45 to 60 pediatric epilepsy surgery cases was first screened for immune gene transcripts using a NanoString immunology panel. Of the roughly twelve selected surgery cases, pre-surgery blood was also sequenced for eight, so four had brain tissue only.

Details on this clone: The specificity of this receptor is unknown. Base quality data are lacking; no much larger clone is found one base away.

The sample's time point, from its label and the paper: resected brain tissue, or blood drawn just prior to surgery. Surgery cases with the highest brain T cell transcript signatures were selected for TCR beta chain sequencing of brain tissue and, where available, blood. Before surgery, patients had received at least one anti-epileptic drug. TCR-sequenced patients were children with drug-resistant epilepsy due to tuberous sclerosis complex, focal cortical dysplasia, Rasmussen encephalitis or hemimegalencephaly. The blood samples were collected right before the epilepsy surgery. The Monarch genomic DNA purification kit was used to extract bulk genomic DNA from unsorted brain tissue and whole blood. Results the study describes overall, beyond this receptor: The patients' HCMV serostatus was not known, and viral specificity was inferred solely from CDR3 sequence similarity. Because pre- and post-surgery blood were sequenced to different depths, clones absent from the pre-surgery sample may reflect undersampling.

The immunoSEQ assay was used to generate TCR beta chain sequences from genomic DNA. The authors' pipeline ran thus. CDR3 sequences that did not begin with the conserved framework cysteine at position 104 were removed by hand. Clonality was calculated as one minus the normalized Shannon's Diversity Index, with values ranging from 0 (maximal diversity) to 1 (oligoclonal). Differences in the frequency of the same CDR3 between samples, such as brain versus blood, were assessed with chi-squared comparison-of-proportions tests. Public clonotypes were identified by searching immuneACCESS, and similarity to known antiviral clonotypes was assessed with the VDJdb browser. What TCRdb holds here is the immuneACCESS table cut down to in-frame rearrangements. Part of the clones is not present; checked against another copy, under half of the missing clones reflect an unresolved V gene, and the others are unexplained. The V and J calls and clone size are taken from that table; D and trimming were inferred from the DNA. This sample has some 64,000 clones in its table, and 95% to 96% of those were observed once. The top ten clones comprise 0.3% to 0.4% of the sample.

Sequencing used peripheral blood, obtained at surgery. This sequence was found in a boy in the first two years of life with focal cortical dysplasia and intractable seizures.

The CDR3 corresponds to CASSLRSRWTAVGEQFF. Here is the DNA: TGTGCCAGCAGTTTGAGGTCCCGCTGGACAGCGGTGGGGGAGCAGTTCTTC. The V gene is TRBV28 and the J gene is TRBJ2-1, and the D gene may be TRBD1, 6 bases matching. In the germline V gene, CDR1 corresponds to MDHEN and CDR2 to SYDVKM. Trimming takes 3 bases from V and 10 bases from J, and the germline ends sit 25 bases apart. The CDR3, cysteine through phenylalanine, is 17 amino acids long. The entry retains the CDR3 DNA only, 51 bases that are in frame from base 1.